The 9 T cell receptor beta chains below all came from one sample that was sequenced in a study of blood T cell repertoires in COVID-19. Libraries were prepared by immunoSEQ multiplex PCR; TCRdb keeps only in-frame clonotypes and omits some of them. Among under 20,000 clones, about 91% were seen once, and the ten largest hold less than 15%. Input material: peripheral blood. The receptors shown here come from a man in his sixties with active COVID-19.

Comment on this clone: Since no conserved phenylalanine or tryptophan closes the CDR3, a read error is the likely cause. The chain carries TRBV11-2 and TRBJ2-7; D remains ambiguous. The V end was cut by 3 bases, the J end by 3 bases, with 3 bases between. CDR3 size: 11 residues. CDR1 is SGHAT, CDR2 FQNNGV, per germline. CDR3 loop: CASSFNYEQYL. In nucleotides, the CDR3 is TGTGCCAGCAGCTTTAACTACGAGCAGTACCTC.

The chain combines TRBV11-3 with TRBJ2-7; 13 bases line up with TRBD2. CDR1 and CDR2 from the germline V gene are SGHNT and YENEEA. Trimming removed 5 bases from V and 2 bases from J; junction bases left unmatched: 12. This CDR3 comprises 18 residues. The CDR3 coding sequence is TGTGCCAGCAGCACCACCACTAGCGGGAGGGCGAAAACCTACGAGCAGTACTTC. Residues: CASSTTTSGRAKTYEQYF. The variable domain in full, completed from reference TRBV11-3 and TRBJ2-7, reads EAGVVQSPRYKIIEKKQPVAFWCNPISGHNTLYWYLQNLGQGPELLIRYENEEAVDDSQLPKDRFSAERLKGVDSTLKIQPAELGDSAVYLCASSTTTSGRAKTYEQYFGPGTRLTVT.

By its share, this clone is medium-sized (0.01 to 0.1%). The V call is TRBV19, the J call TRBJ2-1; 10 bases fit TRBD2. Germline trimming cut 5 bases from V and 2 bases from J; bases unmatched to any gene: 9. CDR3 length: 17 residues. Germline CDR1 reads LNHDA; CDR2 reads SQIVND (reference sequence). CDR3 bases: TGTGCCAGTAGTTTTGGTAGCGGGAGGTCCACCTACAATGAGCAGTTCTTC. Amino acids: CASSFGSGRSTYNEQFF.

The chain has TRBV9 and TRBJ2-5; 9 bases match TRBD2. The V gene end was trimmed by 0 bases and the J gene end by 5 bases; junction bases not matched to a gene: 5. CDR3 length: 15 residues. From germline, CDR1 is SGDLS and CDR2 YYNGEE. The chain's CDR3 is CASSVGAGGGETQYF. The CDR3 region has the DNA TGTGCCAGCAGCGTAGGAGCGGGGGGCGGGGAGACCCAGTACTTC.

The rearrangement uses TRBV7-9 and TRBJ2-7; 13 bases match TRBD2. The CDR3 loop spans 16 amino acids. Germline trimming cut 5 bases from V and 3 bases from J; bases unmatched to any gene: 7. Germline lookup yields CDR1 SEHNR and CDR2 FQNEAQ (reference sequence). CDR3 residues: CASSPRTSGSLYEQYF. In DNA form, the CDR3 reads TGTGCCAGCAGCCCTCGGACTAGCGGGAGTCTCTACGAGCAGTACTTC.

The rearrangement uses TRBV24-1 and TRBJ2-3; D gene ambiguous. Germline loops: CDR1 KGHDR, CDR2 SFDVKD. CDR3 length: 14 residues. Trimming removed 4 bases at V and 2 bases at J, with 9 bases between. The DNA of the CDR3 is TGTGCCACCAGTGAGGGTACTAACACAGATACGCAGTATTTT. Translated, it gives CATSEGTNTDTQYF.

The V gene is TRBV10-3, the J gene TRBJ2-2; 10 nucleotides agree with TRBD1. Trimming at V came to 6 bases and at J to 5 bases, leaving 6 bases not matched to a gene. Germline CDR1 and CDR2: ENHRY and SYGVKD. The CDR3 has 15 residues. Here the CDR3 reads CAISLPGQGTGELFF. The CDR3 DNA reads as TGTGCCATCAGCTTACCGGGACAGGGGACCGGGGAGCTGTTTTTT.

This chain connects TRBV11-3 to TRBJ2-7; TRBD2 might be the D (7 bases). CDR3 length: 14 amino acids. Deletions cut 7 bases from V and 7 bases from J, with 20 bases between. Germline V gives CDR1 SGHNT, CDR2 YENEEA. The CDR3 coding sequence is TGTGCCAGCAACCCTATGGGGGGGGCCGGGGAGCAGTACTTC. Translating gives CASNPMGGAGEQYF.

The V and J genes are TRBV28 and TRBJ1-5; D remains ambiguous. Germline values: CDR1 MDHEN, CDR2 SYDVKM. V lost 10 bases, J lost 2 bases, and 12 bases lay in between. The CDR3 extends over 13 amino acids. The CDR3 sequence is CAITEKGNQPQHF. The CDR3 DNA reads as TGTGCCATCACAGAGAAGGGCAATCAGCCCCAGCATTTT.